This passage covers 7 T cell receptor beta chains from one sample sequenced in a study of shared clonotypes between healthy human individuals. Sequencing used immunoSEQ multiplex PCR; TCRdb keeps in-frame clones, though not all of them. The sample holds 600,000 to 800,000 clones, around 70% seen once. Material: memory CD4+ T cells sorted from blood. Subset reported: CD45RA-negative fraction. Every receptor here comes from a woman in her 30s in good health.

About this clone: Additional DNA sequences in this sample encode the identical CDR3. CDR3 sequence reads: CASSYSGANEKLFF. Written as DNA, the CDR3 is TGTGCCAGCAGTTACTCAGGGGCTAATGAAAAACTGTTTTTT. The genes are TRBV6-5 and TRBJ1-4; D might be TRBD1 (5 bases). The CDR3 is 14 residues long. Per germline, CDR1 MNHEY and CDR2 SVGAGI. Trimming took off 0 bases at V and 3 bases at J, with 5 bases between the two ends.

CDR3 loop: CASSPSGGLVLKQFF. The CDR3, as DNA: TGTGCCAGCAGTCCCTCCGGTGGACTGGTCCTCAAGCAGTTCTTC. The chain couples TRBV28 to TRBJ2-1, with a possible D match to TRBD2 (5 bases). V was cut by 5 bases and J by 11 bases, with 22 bases left in between. The germline V gene encodes CDR1 MDHEN and CDR2 SYDVKM. This CDR3 region has 15 residues.

Only a few counts were recorded for this clone. The chain couples TRBV2 to TRBJ2-5; a weak D match, TRBD2 (5 bases). Germline V gives CDR1 SNHLY, CDR2 FYNNEI. V was clipped by 8 bases and J by 3 bases, with 13 bases between them. The CDR3 consists of 13 residues. The CDR3 bases are TGTGCCAGCGGGAGTAGGATGGAAGAGACCCAGTACTTC. As protein: CASGSRMEETQYF.

V usage is TRBV29-1 and J usage is TRBJ2-4; the D is unclear. The CDR3 is made up of 13 amino acids. Germline V lookup: CDR1 SQVTM, CDR2 ANQGSEA. V was shortened by 7 bases and J by 12 bases, with 22 bases between the two germline ends. The CDR3 DNA reads as TGCAGCGCAACCTCGGAACTGAGTGGGCGTCAGTACTTC. Protein sequence: CSATSELSGRQYF.

The rearrangement uses TRBV23-1 and TRBJ2-3; no reliable D call. TRBV23-1 is an ORF, with its function uncertain. V lost 4 bases, J lost 6 bases, and 17 bases lay in between. CDR3 length: 15 residues. The CDR3 is CASSPVSGSGDTQYF. CDR3 sequence (DNA): TGCGCCAGCAGTCCGGTATCGGGTAGTGGGGATACGCAGTATTTT.

CDR3 amino acids: CASSFLGRKGSEQFF. The CDR3 nucleotides read TGTGCCAGCAGCTTTCTCGGAAGAAAAGGGTCTGAGCAGTTCTTC. The chain recombines TRBV5-4 with TRBJ2-1; D gene unclear. Between the trimmed V and J ends, which lost 2 bases and 9 bases, there was a span of 18 bases. The CDR3 contains 15 residues. Germline CDR1 reads SGHNT; CDR2 reads YYREEE (reference sequence).

The V call is TRBV19, the J call TRBJ2-6; TRBD1 matches at 7 bases. Per the germline V gene, CDR1 is LNHDA and CDR2 is SQIVND (reference sequence). CDR3 length: 16 amino acids. Unmatched junction bases numbered 6, after V lost 7 bases and J lost 0 bases. The CDR3 protein is CASTPGGPSGANVLTF. The CDR3 DNA follows: TGTGCCAGTACACCAGGGGGACCCTCTGGGGCCAACGTCCTGACTTTC.